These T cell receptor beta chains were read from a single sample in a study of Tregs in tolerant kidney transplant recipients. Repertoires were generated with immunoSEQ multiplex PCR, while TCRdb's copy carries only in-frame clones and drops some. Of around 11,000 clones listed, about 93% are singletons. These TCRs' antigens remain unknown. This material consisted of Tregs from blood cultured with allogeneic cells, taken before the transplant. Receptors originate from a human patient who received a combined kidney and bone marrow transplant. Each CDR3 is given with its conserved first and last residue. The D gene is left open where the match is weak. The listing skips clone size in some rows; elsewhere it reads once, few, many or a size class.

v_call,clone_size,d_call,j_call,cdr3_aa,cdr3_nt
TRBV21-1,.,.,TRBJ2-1,CASSKVTGSRYEQFF,TGTGCCAGCAGCAAAGTGACAGGGAGTCGGTATGAGCAGTTCTTC
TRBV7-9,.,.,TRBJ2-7,CASRSRGGEQYF,TGTGCCAGCAGATCCAGGGGGGGTGAGCAGTACTTC
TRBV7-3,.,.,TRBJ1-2,CASSFVILGDGYTF,TGTGCCAGCAGCTTCGTAATATTGGGGGATGGCTACACCTTC
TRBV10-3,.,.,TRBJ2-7,CAISEYKFPGTSSDYEQYF,TGTGCCATCAGTGAGTATAAATTCCCCGGGACTTCATCCGACTACGAGCAGTACTTC
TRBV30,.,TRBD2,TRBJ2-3,CAWKVGLVSTDTQYF,TGTGCCTGGAAAGTAGGACTAGTTTCCACAGATACGCAGTATTTT
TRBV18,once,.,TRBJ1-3,CASQGNSGNTIYF,TGTGCCAGCCAGGGCAACTCTGGAAACACCATATATTTT
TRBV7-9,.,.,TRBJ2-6,CASSTYSGANVLTF,TGTGCCAGCAGCACATACTCTGGGGCCAACGTCCTGACTTTC
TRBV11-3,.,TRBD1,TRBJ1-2,CASSRTGGYGYTF,TGTGCCAGCAGTCGTACAGGGGGCTATGGCTACACCTTC
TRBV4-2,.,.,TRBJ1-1,CASSQGIHFYLNTEAFF,TGTGCCAGCAGCCAAGGCATCCACTTCTATTTGAACACTGAAGCTTTCTTT
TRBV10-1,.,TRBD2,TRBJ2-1,CASSESTPSGTSYNEQFF,TGCGCCAGCAGTGAGTCGACTCCTAGCGGGACCTCCTACAATGAGCAGTTCTTC
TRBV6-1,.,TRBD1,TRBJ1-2,CASSEYRTGGDYGYTF,TGTGCCAGCAGTGAATACAGGACAGGGGGAGACTATGGCTACACCTTC
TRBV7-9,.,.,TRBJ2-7,CASSFGKISSYEQYF,TGTGCCAGCAGCTTTGGTAAGATCAGCTCCTACGAGCAGTACTTC
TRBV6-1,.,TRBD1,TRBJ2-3,CASSDDRLKGQGITDTQYF,TGTGCCAGCAGTGACGACCGACTAAAGGGACAGGGGATCACAGATACGCAGTATTTT
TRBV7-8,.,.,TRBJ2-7,CASSFTGSYEQYF,TGTGCCAGCAGCTTTACAGGGTCCTACGAGCAGTACTTC
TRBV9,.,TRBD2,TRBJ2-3,CASSVVGLAGPDTQYF,TGTGCCAGCAGCGTAGTAGGTCTAGCGGGTCCAGATACGCAGTATTTT
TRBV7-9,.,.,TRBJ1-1,CASSLPGGTEAFF,TGTGCCAGCAGCTTGCCGGGGGGCACTGAAGCTTTCTTT
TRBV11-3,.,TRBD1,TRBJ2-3,CASSRQGIPDTQYF,TGTGCCAGCAGCCGACAGGGGATACCAGATACGCAGTATTTT
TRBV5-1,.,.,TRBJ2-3,CASSMASPTDTQYF,TGCGCCAGCAGCATGGCTAGTCCCACAGATACGCAGTATTTT
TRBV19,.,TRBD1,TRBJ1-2,CASSKNRGPNYGYTF,TGTGCCAGTAGTAAGAACAGGGGACCTAACTATGGCTACACCTTC
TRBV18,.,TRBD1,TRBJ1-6,CASSPRVPGTGAFNSPLHF,TGTGCCAGCTCACCAAGAGTTCCCGGGACAGGGGCGTTTAATTCACCCCTCCACTTT
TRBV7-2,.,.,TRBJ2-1,CASSRVSGTLRNEQFF,TGTGCCAGCAGCCGGGTGTCCGGGACACTTCGTAATGAGCAGTTCTTC
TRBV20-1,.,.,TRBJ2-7,CSARSSYEQYF,TGCAGTGCTAGATCCTCCTACGAGCAGTACTTC
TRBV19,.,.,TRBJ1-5,CASTLWGGGNQPQHF,TGTGCCAGTACCCTTTGGGGGGGAGGCAATCAGCCCCAGCATTTT
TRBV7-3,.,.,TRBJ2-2,CASSGSNTGELFF,TGTGCCAGCAGCGGCTCGAACACCGGGGAGCTGTTTTTT
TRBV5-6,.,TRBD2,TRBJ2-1,CASSPKAPSGGVAYNEQFF,TGTGCCAGCAGCCCCAAAGCTCCTAGCGGGGGGGTCGCCTACAATGAGCAGTTCTTC
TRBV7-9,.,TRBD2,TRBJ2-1,CASSLSGGRGEQFF,TGTGCCAGCAGCTTATCGGGCGGGAGAGGTGAGCAGTTCTTC
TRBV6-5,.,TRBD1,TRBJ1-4,CASSYQGAGEKLFF,TGTGCCAGCAGTTACCAGGGGGCAGGTGAAAAACTGTTTTTT
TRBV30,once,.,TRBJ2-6,CAWRQGAGANVLTF,TGTGCCTGGAGGCAAGGAGCTGGGGCCAACGTCCTGACTTTC
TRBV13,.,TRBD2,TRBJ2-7,CASSLEGPSGNYEQYF,TGTGCCAGCAGCTTAGAGGGTCCTAGCGGAAATTACGAGCAGTACTTC
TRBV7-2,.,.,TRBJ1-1,CASSANLQGYTEAFF,TGTGCCAGCAGCGCGAATCTACAGGGTTACACTGAAGCTTTCTTT
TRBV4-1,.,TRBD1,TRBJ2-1,CASSLDGQGYNEQFF,TGCGCCAGCAGCCTAGACGGACAGGGCTACAATGAGCAGTTCTTC
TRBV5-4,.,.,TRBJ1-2,CASSLDGIRGAGGYTF,TGTGCCAGCAGCTTAGACGGCATCCGGGGCGCGGGTGGCTACACCTTC
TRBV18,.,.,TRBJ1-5,CASSPAGGNPPQHF,TGTGCCAGCTCACCGGCGGGAGGCAATCCGCCCCAGCATTTT
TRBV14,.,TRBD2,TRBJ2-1,CASSQGLAGAGYNEQFF,TGTGCCAGCAGCCAGGGACTAGCGGGAGCTGGTTACAATGAGCAGTTCTTC
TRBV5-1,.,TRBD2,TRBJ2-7,CASKYGTSGIYEQYF,TGCGCCTCCAAATACGGGACTAGCGGGATCTACGAGCAGTACTTC
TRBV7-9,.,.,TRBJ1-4,CASSLGRSSEKLFF,TGTGCCAGCAGCTTAGGACGCAGCTCGGAGAAACTGTTTTTT
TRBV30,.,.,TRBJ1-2,CAWRGEGGYTF,TGTGCCTGGAGGGGGGAGGGGGGCTACACCTTC
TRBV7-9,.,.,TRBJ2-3,CASSYSTSQHTDTQYF,TGTGCCAGCAGCTATAGCACGTCCCAGCACACAGATACGCAGTATTTT
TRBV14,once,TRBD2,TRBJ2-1,CASSHPRAGDYNEQFF,TGTGCCAGCAGCCACCCCCGAGCGGGGGACTACAATGAGCAGTTCTTC
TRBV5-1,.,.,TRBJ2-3,CASSYSTDTQYF,TGCGCCAGCAGCTATAGCACAGATACGCAGTATTTT
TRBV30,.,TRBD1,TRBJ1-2,CAWRDRGNYGYTF,TGTGCCTGGAGGGACAGGGGGAACTATGGCTACACCTTC
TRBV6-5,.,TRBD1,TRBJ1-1,CASSYFAGGLGTEAFF,TGTGCCAGCAGTTACTTCGCAGGGGGCTTGGGCACTGAAGCTTTCTTT
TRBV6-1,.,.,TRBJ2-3,CASNDRPQWAGTQYF,TGTGCCAGCAACGACAGGCCCCAATGGGCAGGTACGCAGTATTTT
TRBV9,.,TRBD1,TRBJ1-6,CASSVGQGSYNSPLHF,TGTGCCAGCAGCGTCGGACAGGGTTCCTATAATTCACCCCTCCACTTT
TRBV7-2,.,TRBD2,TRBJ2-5,CASRPTSGIGETQYF,TGTGCCAGCCGCCCGACTAGCGGGATTGGGGAGACCCAGTACTTC
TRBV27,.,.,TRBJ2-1,CASSLKGFDEQFF,TGTGCCAGCAGTTTAAAAGGTTTTGATGAGCAGTTCTTC
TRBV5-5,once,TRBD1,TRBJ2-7,CASSLHRGPLKEQYF,TGTGCCAGCAGCTTGCACAGGGGGCCCTTGAAAGAGCAGTACTTC
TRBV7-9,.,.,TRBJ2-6,CASSGANVLTF,TGTGCCAGCAGTGGGGCCAACGTCCTGACTTTC
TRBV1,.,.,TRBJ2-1,CTSSQTYNEQFF,TGCACCAGCAGCCAGACTTACAATGAGCAGTTCTTC
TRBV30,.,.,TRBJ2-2,CAWSPGWGGVGELFF,TGTGCCTGGAGCCCCGGTTGGGGCGGTGTTGGGGAGCTGTTTTTT
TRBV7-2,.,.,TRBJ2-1,CASSVYNEQFF,TGTGCCAGCAGCGTTTACAATGAGCAGTTCTTC
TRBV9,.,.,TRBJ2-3,CASSVGDSDFRDTQYF,TGTGCCAGCAGCGTAGGGGACTCGGATTTCCGGGATACGCAGTATTTT
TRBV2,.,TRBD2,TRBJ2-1,CASSGSSGVSYNKQFF,TGTGCCAGCAGTGGGTCTAGCGGGGTGTCCTACAATAAGCAGTTCTTC
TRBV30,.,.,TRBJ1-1,CAWTKVEAFF,TGTGCCTGGACGAAAGTTGAAGCTTTCTTT
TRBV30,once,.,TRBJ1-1,CAWRPGLNTEAFF,TGTGCCTGGAGACCAGGATTGAACACTGAAGCTTTCTTT
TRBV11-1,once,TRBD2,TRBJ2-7,CASSPERGSSYEQYF,TGTGCCAGCAGCCCCGAGCGGGGCTCCTCCTACGAGCAGTACTTC
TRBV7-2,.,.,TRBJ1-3,CASSFSGSWSSGNTIYF,TGTGCCAGCAGCTTCTCGGGTTCCTGGAGCTCTGGAAACACCATATATTTT
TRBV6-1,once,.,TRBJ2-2,CASRSSGNTGELFF,TGTGCCAGCAGATCGAGCGGGAACACCGGGGAGCTGTTTTTT
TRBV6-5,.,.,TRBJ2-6,CASSYSSPSGANVLTF,TGTGCCAGCAGTTACTCGAGTCCCTCTGGGGCCAACGTCCTGACTTTC